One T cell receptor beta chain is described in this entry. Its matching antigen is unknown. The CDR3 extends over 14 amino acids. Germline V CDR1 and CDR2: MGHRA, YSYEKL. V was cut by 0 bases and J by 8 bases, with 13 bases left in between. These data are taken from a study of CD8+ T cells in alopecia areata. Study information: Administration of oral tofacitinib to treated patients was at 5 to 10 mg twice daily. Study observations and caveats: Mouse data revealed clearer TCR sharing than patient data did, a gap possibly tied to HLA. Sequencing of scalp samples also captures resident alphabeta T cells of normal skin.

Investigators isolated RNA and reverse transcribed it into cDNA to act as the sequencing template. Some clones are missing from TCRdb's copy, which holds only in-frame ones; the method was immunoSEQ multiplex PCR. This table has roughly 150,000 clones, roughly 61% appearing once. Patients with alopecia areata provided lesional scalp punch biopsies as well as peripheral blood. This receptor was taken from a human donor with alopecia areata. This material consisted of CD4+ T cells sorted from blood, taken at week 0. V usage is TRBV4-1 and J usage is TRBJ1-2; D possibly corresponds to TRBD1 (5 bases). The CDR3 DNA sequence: TGCGCCAGCAGCCAAGACTTGGGACGACTGGGCTACACCTTC. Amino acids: CASSQDLGRLGYTF.